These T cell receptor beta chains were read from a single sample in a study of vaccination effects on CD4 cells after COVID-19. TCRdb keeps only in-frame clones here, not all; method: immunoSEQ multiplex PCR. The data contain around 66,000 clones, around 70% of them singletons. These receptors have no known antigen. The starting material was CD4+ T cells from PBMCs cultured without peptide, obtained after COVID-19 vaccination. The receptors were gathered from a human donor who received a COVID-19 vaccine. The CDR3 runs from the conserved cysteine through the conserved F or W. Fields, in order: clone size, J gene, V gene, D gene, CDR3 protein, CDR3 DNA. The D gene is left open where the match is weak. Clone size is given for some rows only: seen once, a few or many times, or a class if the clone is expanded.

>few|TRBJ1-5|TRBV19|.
CASVGAGRKNQPQHF
TGTGCCAGCGTAGGGGCAGGGCGGAAGAATCAGCCCCAGCATTTT
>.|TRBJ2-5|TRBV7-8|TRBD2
CASSLTSGWEQETQYF
TGTGCCAGCAGCTTGACTAGCGGTTGGGAACAAGAGACCCAGTACTTC
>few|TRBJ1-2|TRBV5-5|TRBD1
CASRQVRLDRGQVRNYGYTF
TGTGCCAGCAGGCAAGTGCGCCTTGACCGCGGACAGGTCAGAAACTATGGCTACACCTTC
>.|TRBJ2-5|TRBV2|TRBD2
CASSLEASGQETQYF
TGTGCCAGCAGCCTGGAGGCTAGCGGCCAAGAGACCCAGTACTTC
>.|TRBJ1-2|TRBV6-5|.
CASSREGTGYTF
TGTGCCAGCAGTAGGGAGGGGACTGGCTACACCTTC
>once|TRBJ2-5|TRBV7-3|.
CASKASAGQGETQYF
TGTGCCAGCAAGGCTAGCGCGGGGCAAGGAGAGACCCAGTACTTC
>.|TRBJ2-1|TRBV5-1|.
CASSFMSKKEQFF
TGCGCCAGCAGCTTCATGTCAAAGAAGGAGCAGTTCTTC
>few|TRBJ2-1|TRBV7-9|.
CASIPLGGVNNEQFF
TGTGCCAGCATCCCTCTGGGTGGAGTGAACAATGAGCAGTTCTTC
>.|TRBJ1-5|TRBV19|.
CASTTLRGGGNQPQHF
TGTGCCAGTACTACTCTGAGGGGAGGGGGCAATCAGCCCCAGCATTTT
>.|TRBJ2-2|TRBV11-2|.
CASSLDLRGEDTGELFF
TGTGCCAGCAGCTTAGATCTTAGGGGAGAGGACACCGGGGAGCTGTTTTTT
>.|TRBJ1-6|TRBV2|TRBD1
CASRPGTGGSYNSPLHF
TGTGCCAGCAGACCTGGGACAGGGGGTTCCTATAATTCACCCCTCCACTTT
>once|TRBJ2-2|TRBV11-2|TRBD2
CASSHRLAGGQVTGELFF
TGTGCCAGCAGCCACCGACTAGCGGGGGGACAAGTCACCGGGGAGCTGTTTTTT
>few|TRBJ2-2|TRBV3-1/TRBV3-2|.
CASRAGHSTGELFF
TGTGCCAGCAGGGCGGGTCATTCCACCGGGGAGCTGTTTTTT
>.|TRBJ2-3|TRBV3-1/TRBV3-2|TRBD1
CASRQGSTDTQYF
TGTGCCAGCAGACAGGGGAGCACAGATACGCAGTATTTT
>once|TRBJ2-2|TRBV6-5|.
CASSLGTGNTGELFF
TGTGCCAGCAGCCTCGGGACGGGGAACACCGGGGAGCTGTTTTTT
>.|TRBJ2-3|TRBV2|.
CASWANPTWGTQYF
TGTGCCAGCTGGGCTAATCCAACCTGGGGTACGCAGTATTTT
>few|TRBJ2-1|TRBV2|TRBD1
CASSLQGANEQFF
TGTGCCAGCAGTCTACAGGGGGCGAATGAGCAGTTCTTC
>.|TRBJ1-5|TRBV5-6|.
CASSLGGTQPQHF
TGTGCCAGCAGCTTGGGAGGCACTCAGCCCCAGCATTTT
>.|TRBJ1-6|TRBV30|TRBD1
CAWSRDRGSPLHF
TGTGCCTGGAGCCGGGACAGGGGTTCACCCCTCCACTTT
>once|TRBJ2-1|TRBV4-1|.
CASSQNGGEQFF
TGCGCCAGCAGCCAAAATGGGGGAGAGCAGTTCTTC
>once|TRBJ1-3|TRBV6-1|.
CASSDHSTFSGNTIYF
TGTGCCAGCAGTGACCACAGCACGTTCTCTGGAAACACCATATATTTT
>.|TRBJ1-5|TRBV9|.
CASSVGLGGGNQPQHF
TGTGCCAGCAGCGTAGGATTAGGTGGGGGCAATCAGCCCCAGCATTTT
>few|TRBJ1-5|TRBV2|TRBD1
CASRDSDVRNQPQHF
TGTGCCAGCCGGGACAGCGACGTTCGCAATCAGCCCCAGCATTTT
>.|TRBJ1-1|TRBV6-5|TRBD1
CASSYTGGDTEAFF
TGTGCCAGCAGTTACACAGGGGGGGACACTGAAGCTTTCTTT
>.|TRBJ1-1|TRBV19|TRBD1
CASSSRQGGKTEAFF
TGTGCCAGTAGTTCTCGACAGGGTGGTAAAACTGAAGCTTTCTTT
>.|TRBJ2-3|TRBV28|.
CASSPGLGGDTQYF
TGTGCCAGCAGCCCCGGACTAGGGGGGGATACGCAGTATTTT
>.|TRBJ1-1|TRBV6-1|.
CASSAFRGGVRTEAFF
TGTGCCAGCAGTGCCTTCCGCGGGGGGGTGCGGACTGAAGCTTTCTTT
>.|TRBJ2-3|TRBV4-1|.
CASSRMGAQTTDTQYF
TGCGCCAGCAGCCGAATGGGGGCGCAGACGACAGATACGCAGTATTTT
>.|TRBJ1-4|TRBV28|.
CAIMKTEKLFF
TGTGCCATTATGAAGACTGAAAAACTGTTTTTT
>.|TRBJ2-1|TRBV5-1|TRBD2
CASSFQAGGVNEQFF
TGCGCCAGCAGCTTCCAAGCGGGGGGGGTTAATGAGCAGTTCTTC
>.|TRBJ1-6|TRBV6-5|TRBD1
CAAGNRGNSPLHF
TGTGCCGCGGGGAACAGGGGTAATTCACCCCTCCACTTT
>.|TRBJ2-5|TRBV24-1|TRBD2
CATSDAPGTSVQETQYF
TGTGCCACCAGTGACGCGCCCGGGACTAGCGTCCAGGAGACCCAGTACTTC
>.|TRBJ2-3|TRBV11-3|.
CASSSLNGDTQYF
TGTGCCAGCAGCTCTTTGAATGGGGATACGCAGTATTTT
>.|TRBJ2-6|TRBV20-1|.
CSASGQPGANVLTF
TGCAGTGCTAGTGGGCAGCCTGGGGCCAACGTCCTGACTTTC
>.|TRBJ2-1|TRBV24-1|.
CATSPTDGSSYNEQFF
TGTGCCACCAGTCCGACCGACGGGAGCTCCTACAATGAGCAGTTCTTC
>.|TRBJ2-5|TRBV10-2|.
CASSESAETQYF
TGCGCCAGCAGTGAGTCCGCGGAGACCCAGTACTTC
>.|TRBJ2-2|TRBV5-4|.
CASSGGGQNTGELFF
TGTGCCAGCAGCGGCGGGGGACAGAACACCGGGGAGCTGTTTTTT
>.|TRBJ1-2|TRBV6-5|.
CAVRQGNYGYTF
TGTGCCGTCCGCCAGGGTAACTATGGCTACACCTTC
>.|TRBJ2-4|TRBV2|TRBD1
CASQGDENIQYF
TGTGCCAGCCAGGGGGATGAAAACATTCAGTACTTC
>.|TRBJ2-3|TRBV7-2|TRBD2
CASSLAASGGTDTQYF
TGTGCCAGCAGCTTAGCGGCTAGCGGGGGGACAGATACGCAGTATTTT
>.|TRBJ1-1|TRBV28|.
CASSLLGSEAFF
TGTGCCAGCAGTTTACTAGGGTCTGAAGCTTTCTTT